The T cell receptor beta chain under discussion was sequenced for a study of blood T cell repertoires in COVID-19. The germline V gene has CDR1 LGHNA and CDR2 YNFKEQ. The V end lost 1 base, the J end lost 0 bases, and 15 bases lay between the germline ends. The CDR3 runs 18 residues. Per the original data handling: The authors estimated nucleated cell counts from reference gene primer amplification. Generated by immunoSEQ multiplex PCR, the TCRdb table keeps only in-frame clones and is missing some. The V and J calls and clone size were taken over from that table, and D and trimming were inferred from the DNA. Among 200,000 or so clones listed, about 86% were seen once.

The chain couples TRBV4-2 to TRBJ1-4; no clear D gene. Sequences were obtained from peripheral blood. The source of this sequence is a woman between 55 and 75 years old with acute or convalescent COVID-19. The CDR3 region has the DNA TGTGCCAGCAGCCAAGTGGAGGTTAAGCTTGCAACTAATGAAAAACTGTTTTTT. This translates into CASSQVEVKLATNEKLFF.